This T cell receptor (beta chain) was found in a study of cytomegalovirus exposure and HLA in healthy donors. CDR1 is LGHNA and CDR2 is YNFKEQ in the germline V gene. The CDR3 is 15 amino acids. Trimming stripped 0 bases from V and 2 bases from J, with 8 bases between. Donors came from a validation cohort of about 120 subjects, distinct from the first 666-subject cohort. Here immunoSEQ multiplex PCR was the method, and the copy in TCRdb shows in-frame clones only, minus some. The data hold approximately 100,000 clones, with around nine tenths observed a single time. This sequence joins TRBV4-2 and TRBJ2-1; D call uncertain. Material for sequencing was PBMCs. The receptor was derived from a woman between 18 and 29 years old in good health and CMV-seronegative. The CDR3 DNA reads as TGTGCCAGCAGCCAAGATATGGCAGCCTACAATGAGCAGTTCTTC. The encoded protein is CASSQDMAAYNEQFF.